This T cell receptor (beta chain) was obtained from a study of control samples from healthy donors and cancer patients (dated by TCRdb to the early 2020s). This clone was observed a single time. Its antigen remains undetermined. Per-nucleotide qualities are absent, and no much larger clonotype sits a single base away. From a lookup of the germline V gene (reference sequence), CDR1 and CDR2 are LNHDA and SQIVND. V is pared back by 1 base and J by 9 bases, with 5 bases lying between the germline termini. From the cysteine up to the phenylalanine, the CDR3 has a length of 11 residues. The kept DNA is CDR3 alone, 33 bases in frame from the first base. The library was built by means of the immunoSEQ multiplex PCR assay. The clones in this table, taken by TCRdb from immuneACCESS, are in-frame only. Not every clone is retained; where verified, under half of the shortfall comes from an unresolved V gene, and the cause of the rest is unknown. The sample yields about 160,000 clones; roughly 94% were counted once. The ten most abundant clones make up 12% to 15% of the sample.

The TCR comes from a man aged 55 to 70 with colorectal cancer. The sequenced sample consisted of PBMCs. The rearrangement combines TRBV19 with TRBJ2-3; confidence is insufficient to name the D gene. The CDR3 protein is CASSIAGTQYF. The nucleotide sequence reads TGTGCCAGTAGTATAGCTGGCACGCAGTATTTT.